This T cell receptor (beta chain) is drawn from a study of radiation and T cells in renal cell carcinoma. The study, taken as a whole, reports: No pretreatment tumor biopsies were available for baseline clonotypes. Irradiated tumors had higher TCR clonality than control tumors.

Treatment described: 15 Gy SBRT to primary tumor, nephrectomy 4 weeks later. This clone is a singleton in its sample. Antigen specificity is unknown. The ends were cut back, 0 bases at V and 0 bases at J, with 7 bases in the middle. From germline, CDR1 is SGHDT and CDR2 YYEEEE. The CDR3 runs to 15 residues. Using immunoSEQ multiplex PCR, the repertoire was profiled, and TCRdb retains in-frame clones only, with some absent. The sample holds 10,000 to 15,000 clones, 25% to 35% seen once. The receptor was isolated from a man in his sixties with renal cell carcinoma. The V call is TRBV5-6, the J call TRBJ1-5; D gene unclear. The sequencing here drew on tumor tissue, taken from a patient whose treatment included radiotherapy and nephrectomy. The CDR3, as DNA: TGTGCCAGCAGCTTGGCTGGGAATAGCAATCAGCCCCAGCATTTT. Residues: CASSLAGNSNQPQHF.